The present entry profiles one T cell receptor (beta chain) with its context. The antigen remains undetermined. The protocol was immunoSEQ multiplex PCR, while the TCRdb copy is restricted to in-frame clones and leaves out a portion. The sample consists of some 150,000 clones, around 83% of them appearing once. The data belong to a study of cytomegalovirus exposure and HLA in healthy donors. Trimming at V came to 4 bases and at J to 4 bases, leaving 2 bases not matched to a gene. The CDR3 has 15 residues. Germline V gives CDR1 SGHVS, CDR2 FQNEAQ. Study-wide results and caveats: Diagnosis of cytomegalovirus status made by the classifier reportedly showed high specificity and sensitivity.

The sequencing sample was made of PBMCs. The TCR was taken from a human donor in good health. V usage is TRBV7-8 and J usage is TRBJ2-1; 12 positions match TRBD2. The CDR3 nucleotides read TGTGCCAGCAGCTACCTAGCGGGGGGGTACAATGAGCAGTTCTTC. Protein: CASSYLAGGYNEQFF.